The TCR beta chain described here comes from a study of blood T cell repertoires in COVID-19 (dated by TCRdb to 2020 to 2022). A note on the overall study: Collaborator samples came from the United States, Italy and Spain and covered acute and convalescent phases of COVID-19. Where available, HLA class I and class II types were obtained from metadata supplied by the sample provider rather than from assay-based typing. The samples were drawn from two sources: the first 160 participants of the ongoing ImmuneRACE study, and 1,000 to 1,500 subjects contributed by 6 global collaborators. The material from the prospective study consisted of cDNA or gDNA derived from T cells, B-cell-depleted T cells, or PBMCs. Sample metadata almost always included a de-identified subject ID, COVID-19 status, age in years and sex. Subjects who had been exposed to COVID-19, were actively infected with it, or had recovered from it provided the deeply sampled blood TCRbeta repertoires that made up the dataset. The repertoires were released in a freely available public database meant as a resource for research on the immune response to SARS-CoV-2. The research as a whole found: How much clinical and demographic metadata was included differed by source and by participant, and the metadata was provided uncurated.

This clone was observed once. Its antigen has not been determined. Base qualities are not at hand, and no much larger clone is one base apart. At one collaborating source in Seattle, patients were enrolled during active infection and were followed longitudinally through the course of disease. The collaborating institutions used their own protocols to collect whole blood in K2EDTA tubes. For TCRbeta analysis, collaborators shipped samples as frozen whole blood, isolated PBMCs, or DNA extracted from either of those sample types. TCRbeta CDR3 regions were amplified from genomic DNA by means of the immunoSEQ Assay, a bias-controlled multiplex PCR. The authors' pipeline ran thus. The number of nucleated cells in each sample was estimated from the amplification of reference gene primers within the assay. To quantify the absolute abundance of each unique TCRbeta CDR3 rearrangement, sequence reads were collapsed and filtered. For each sample, productive Simpson clonality was calculated as the square root of Simpson's diversity index across productive rearrangements. Here the immuneACCESS table is served through TCRdb, limited to in-frame sequences with V and J called. Missing clones are a known gap in these copies; in checked studies unresolved V genes cover under half, and the rest lacks a known reason. The V and J calls and the clone size are those of that table, but D and trimming were determined from the DNA. The sample includes roughly 110,000 clones, with around 83% observed a single time. The ten top clones hold 5% to 6.5% of the sample.

The CDR3 spans 15 residues, from the cysteine through the phenylalanine. The CDR3 DNA has 45 bases and is translated from base 1. The germline V gene yields MDHEN for CDR1 and SYDVKM for CDR2. The germline V end is reduced by 3 bases and the J end by 5 bases; junction bases left unmatched: 7. Sequencing was done on a sample of peripheral blood. The chain uses TRBV28 and TRBJ2-1; 7 central bases correspond to TRBD1. The clonotype originates from a woman in her fifties or sixties with COVID-19, enrolled during active disease. This receptor carries the CDR3 CASSFSDQGDNEQFF. The DNA sequence is as follows: TGTGCCAGCAGTTTCTCGGATCAGGGGGACAATGAGCAGTTCTTC.